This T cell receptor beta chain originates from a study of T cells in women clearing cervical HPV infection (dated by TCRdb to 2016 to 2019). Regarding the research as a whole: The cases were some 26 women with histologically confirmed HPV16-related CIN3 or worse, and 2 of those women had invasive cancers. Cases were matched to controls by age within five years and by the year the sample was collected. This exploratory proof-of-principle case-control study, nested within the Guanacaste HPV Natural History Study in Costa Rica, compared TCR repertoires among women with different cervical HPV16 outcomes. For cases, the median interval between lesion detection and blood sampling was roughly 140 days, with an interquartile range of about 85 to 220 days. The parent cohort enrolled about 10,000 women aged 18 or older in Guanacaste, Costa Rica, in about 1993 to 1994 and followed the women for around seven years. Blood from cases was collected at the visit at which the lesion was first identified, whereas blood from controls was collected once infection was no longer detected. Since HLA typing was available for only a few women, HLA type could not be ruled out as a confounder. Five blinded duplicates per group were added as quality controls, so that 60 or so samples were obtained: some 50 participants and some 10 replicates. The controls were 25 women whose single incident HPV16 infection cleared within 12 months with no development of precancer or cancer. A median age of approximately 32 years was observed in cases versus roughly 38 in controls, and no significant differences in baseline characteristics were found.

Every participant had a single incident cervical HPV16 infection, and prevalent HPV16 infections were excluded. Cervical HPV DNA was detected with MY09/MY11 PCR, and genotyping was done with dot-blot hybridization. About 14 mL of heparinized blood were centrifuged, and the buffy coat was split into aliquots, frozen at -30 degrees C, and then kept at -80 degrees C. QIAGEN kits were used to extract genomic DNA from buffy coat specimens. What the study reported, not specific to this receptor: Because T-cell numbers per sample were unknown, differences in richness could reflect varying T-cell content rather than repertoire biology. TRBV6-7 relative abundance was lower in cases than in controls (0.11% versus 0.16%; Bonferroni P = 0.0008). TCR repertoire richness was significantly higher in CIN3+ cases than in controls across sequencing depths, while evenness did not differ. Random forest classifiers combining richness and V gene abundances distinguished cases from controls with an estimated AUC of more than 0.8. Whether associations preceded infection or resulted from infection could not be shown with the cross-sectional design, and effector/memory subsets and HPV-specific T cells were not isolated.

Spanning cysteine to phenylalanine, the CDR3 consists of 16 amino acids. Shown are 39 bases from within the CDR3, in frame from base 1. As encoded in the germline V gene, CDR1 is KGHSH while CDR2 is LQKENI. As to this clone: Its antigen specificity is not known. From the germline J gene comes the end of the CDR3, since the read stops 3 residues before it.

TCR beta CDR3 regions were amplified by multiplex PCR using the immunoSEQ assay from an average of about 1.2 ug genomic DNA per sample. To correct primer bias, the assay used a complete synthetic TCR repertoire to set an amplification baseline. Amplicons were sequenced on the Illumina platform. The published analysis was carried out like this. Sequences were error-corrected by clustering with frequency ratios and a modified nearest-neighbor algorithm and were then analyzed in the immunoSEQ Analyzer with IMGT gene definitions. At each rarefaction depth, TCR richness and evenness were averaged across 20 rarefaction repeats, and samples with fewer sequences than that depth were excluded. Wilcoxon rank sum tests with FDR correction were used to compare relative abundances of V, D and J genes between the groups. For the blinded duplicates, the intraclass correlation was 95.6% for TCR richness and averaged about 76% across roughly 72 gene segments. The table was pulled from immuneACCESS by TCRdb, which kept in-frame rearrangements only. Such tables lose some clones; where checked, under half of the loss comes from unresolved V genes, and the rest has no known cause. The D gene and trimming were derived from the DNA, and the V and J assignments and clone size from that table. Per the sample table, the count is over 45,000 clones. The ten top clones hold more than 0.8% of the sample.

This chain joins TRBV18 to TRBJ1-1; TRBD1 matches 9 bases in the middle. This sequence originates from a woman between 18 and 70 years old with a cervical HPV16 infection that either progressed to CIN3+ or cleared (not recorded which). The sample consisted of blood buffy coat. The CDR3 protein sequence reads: CASSPRRTGGKETAFF. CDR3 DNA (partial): TGTGCCAGCTCACCACGGCGAACAGGGGGCAAAGAGACA.